This T cell receptor beta chain appears in the sequencing data of a study of blood T cell repertoires in COVID-19. Across the whole study: Sites across the United States, Italy and Spain contributed samples from acute and convalescent COVID-19. T cells, B-cell-depleted T cells, or PBMCs supplied cDNA or gDNA.

Recruited during active infection, patients (from Seattle) were subsequently followed longitudinally. Methods used by the authors: Researchers report that nucleated cell counts were estimated from reference gene primer amplification. The table came from immunoSEQ multiplex PCR; TCRdb's copy has only in-frame clones and leaves some out. The DNA was the basis for D and trimming; V, J and clone size are from that table. This repertoire shows about 210,000 clones, about four fifths found once; its top ten account for approximately 8%. This clonotype was obtained from a woman aged 60 to 75 with COVID-19, enrolled during active disease. Material for sequencing was peripheral blood.

DNA of the CDR3: TGTGCCACCAGCGGGACAGGCTATAGCAATCAGCCCCAGCATTTT. Translating it yields CATSGTGYSNQPQHF. The chain couples TRBV15 to TRBJ1-5, with TRBD1 matching 8 bases. The V gene's germline CDR1 is LNHNV and CDR2 YYDKDF (reference sequence). Unmatched junction bases numbered 3, after V lost 5 bases and J lost 0 bases. CDR3 length equals 15 residues. Based on the CDR3 plus reference TRBV15 and TRBJ1-5, the full variable domain is DAMVIQNPRYQVTQFGKPVTLSCSQTLNHNVMYWYQQKSSQAPKLLFHYYDKDFNNEADTPDNFQSRRPNTSFCFLDIRSPGLGDTAMYLCATSGTGYSNQPQHFGDGTRLSIL.